This passage covers 10 T cell receptor beta chains from one sample sequenced in a study of blood T cell repertoires in COVID-19. Profiling relied on immunoSEQ multiplex PCR, and the TCRdb table lists in-frame clones only, not all of them. The sample includes 200,000 to 250,000 clones, roughly 85% seen only once; the top ten take roughly 4.6%. The sample consisted of peripheral blood. The receptor source for this set is a man aged 50 to 60 with COVID-19, enrolled during active disease.

The chain combines TRBV9 with TRBJ2-5; D remains unclear. V lost 0 bases and J lost 2, with 11 bases in between. Germline V gene data show CDR1 as SGDLS and CDR2 as YYNGEE. The CDR3 is made up of 15 amino acids. The CDR3 nucleotides read TGTGCCAGCAGCGTAGAGGCAGGATATCAAGAGACCCAGTACTTC. Encoded protein: CASSVEAGYQETQYF.

The gene calls are TRBV15 and TRBJ2-7; 7 positions match TRBD1. Germline CDR1 reads LNHNV; CDR2 reads YYDKDF (reference sequence). Trimming cost V 5 bases and J 2 bases; bases outside gene matches: 9. This CDR3 is built from 15 residues. In DNA, the CDR3 is TGTGCCACCAGCTTCCTGACAGGGACGACCTACGAGCAGTACTTC. This translates into CATSFLTGTTYEQYF.

V is TRBV7-9 and J is TRBJ2-7; possible D gene TRBD1, 6 bases. The germline V and J ends were trimmed by 5 bases and 2 bases, with 10 bases remaining between them. The CDR3 has 13 amino acids. Looked up from germline, CDR1 is SEHNR and CDR2 is FQNEAQ (reference sequence). CDR3 region: CASSARQAYEQYF. The CDR3 region has the DNA TGTGCCAGCAGCGCCAGACAGGCCTACGAGCAGTACTTC. Combining the CDR3 with reference TRBV7-9 and TRBJ2-7 gives the whole variable domain DTGVSQNPRHKITKRGQNVTFRCDPISEHNRLYWYRQTLGQGPEFLTYFQNEAQLEKSRLLSDRFSAERPKGSFSTLEIQRTEQGDSAMYLCASSARQAYEQYFGPGTRLTVT.

The chain recombines TRBV20-1 with TRBJ2-7, with a weak D call TRBD2 (5 bases). Germline-derived CDR1 and CDR2 are DFQATT and SNEGSKA (reference sequence). The V end was cut by 4 bases, the J end by 6 bases, with 7 bases between. The CDR3 contains 10 residues. The CDR3: CSAKAGEQYF. The CDR3 DNA reads TGCAGTGCTAAGGCGGGCGAGCAGTACTTC.

The chain is built from TRBV30 and TRBJ1-6; D not resolved. From germline, CDR1 is GTSNPN and CDR2 SVGIG (reference sequence). The CDR3 has 16 residues. V was clipped by 2 bases and J by 0 bases, with 11 bases between them. CDR3 DNA: TGTGCCTGGAGTTTGGCAGGAAGCTCCTATAATTCACCCCTCCACTTT. It codes for CAWSLAGSSYNSPLHF. The whole variable domain, remainder taken from reference TRBV30 and TRBJ1-6, is SQTIHQWPATLVQPVGSPLSLECTVEGTSNPNLYWYRQAAGRGLQLLFYSVGIGQISSEVPQNLSASRPQDRQFILSSKKLLLSDSGFYLCAWSLAGSSYNSPLHFGNGTRLTVT.

The rearrangement uses TRBV4-1 and TRBJ1-6; D is perhaps TRBD1 (6 bases). CDR1 and CDR2 (germline): MGHRA, YSYEKL. Trimming cost V 6 bases and J 6 bases, with 9 bases left between them. This CDR3 spans 13 amino acids. The CDR3 nucleotides read TGCGCCAGCAGGGACAGCAGTAATTCACCCCTCCACTTT. This gives the protein CASRDSSNSPLHF.

In DNA, the CDR3 is TGTGCCAGCAGCCAACATGGACAGGGGGGCCTTCGGGAGCAGTTCTTC. Amino acid sequence: CASSQHGQGGLREQFF. J is TRBJ2-1 and V is TRBV3-1 (or the pseudogene TRBV3-2); 10 nucleotides agree with TRBD1. The CDR3 runs to 16 residues. J gave up 10 bases and V 2 bases, and 11 bases lay outside the gene matches. CDR1 and CDR2 (germline): LGHDT, YNNKEL (reference sequence).

This sequence joins TRBV5-1 and TRBJ2-1; possibly TRBD1 for D (5 bases). Germline V lookup: CDR1 SGHRS, CDR2 YFSETQ. V lost 5 bases, J lost 6 bases, and 6 bases lay in between. This CDR3 is built from 11 residues. The CDR3 region is CASRQGNEQFF. Written as DNA, the CDR3 is TGCGCCAGCAGGCAGGGCAATGAGCAGTTCTTC.

The CDR3 DNA sequence: TGCGCCAGCAGCCAAGACACGACAGGCATGAACACTGAAGCTTTCTTT. It specifies CASSQDTTGMNTEAFF. V and J are TRBV4-1 and TRBJ1-1; a possible D gene is TRBD1 (6 bases). V was cut by 0 bases and J by 0 bases, with 11 bases left in between. The CDR3 length is 16 residues. Germline CDR1 reads MGHRA; CDR2 reads YSYEKL.

The chain employs TRBV7-2 and TRBJ1-2; 8 bases fit TRBD1. CDR1 is SGHTA and CDR2 is FQGNSA in the germline V gene. The CDR3 covers 15 residues. After removal of 5 bases from V and 8 bases from J, the junction contained 13 bases not matched to a gene. The DNA for the CDR3 is TGTGCCAGCAGCCCACCTCAGGGGGCGCTGGGAGGCTACACCTTC. As protein: CASSPPQGALGGYTF.